This TCR beta chain was recovered during a study of T-cell memory formation after mild COVID-19. Overall study results and limits: Clones contracting day 15 to 85 were balanced CD4/CD8; later expanders leaned CD4+. Pre-infection memory already had some responding clones, implying cross-reactive memory joined.

A note on this clonotype: Its antigen remains unknown.

TCRdb ran MiXCR on the 5' RACE reads and lists one entry per CDR3 protein. This table holds approximately 490,000 distinct CDR3 sequences, roughly 22% found once. CDR1 and CDR2 from the germline V gene are SGDLS and YYNGEE. The V gene lost 3 bases and the J gene lost 1 base, with 11 bases spanning the gap. The CDR3 length is 14 residues. Sequencing was done on a sample of PBMCs or a T cell subset sorted from them (not recorded which). The receptor comes from an adult woman who had mild COVID-19 (a few samples of this study predate the infection). Cell type and time point are not known. This sequence joins TRBV9 and TRBJ2-7; unclear D gene. The CDR3 protein is CASSDKEGSYEQYF. The CDR3 DNA reads TGTGCCAGCAGCGACAAGGAAGGGTCCTACGAGCAGTACTTC.